This is a list of T cell receptor beta chains from one sample in a study of T cells in Graves' hyperthyroidism and ophthalmopathy. TCRdb called the multiplex PCR reads again in MiXCR, with one record for every CDR3 protein. The sample holds roughly 840,000 distinct CDR3 sequences, 35% to 45% seen once. Source material: blood. The source of these receptors is a man younger than 35 with Graves' hyperthyroidism. The conserved cysteine and the conserved F or W are not part of the CDR3 here. Each record gives: J gene, V gene, D gene, CDR3 protein. The D gene is left open where the match is weak.

j_gene: TRBJ2-7; v_gene: TRBV15; d_gene: TRBD1; CDR3aa: ATSSELGQGWEQY
j_gene: TRBJ1-4; v_gene: TRBV29-1; d_gene: .; CDR3aa: SVPGLAGGPGDEKLF
j_gene: TRBJ2-6; v_gene: TRBV2; d_gene: TRBD1; CDR3aa: ASSEAQGAGANVLT
j_gene: TRBJ2-7; v_gene: TRBV7-2; d_gene: .; CDR3aa: ASVGWLGEQY
j_gene: TRBJ2-5; v_gene: TRBV12-3/TRBV12-4; d_gene: TRBD1; CDR3aa: ASSPRQGRRETQY
j_gene: TRBJ1-1; v_gene: TRBV20-1; d_gene: TRBD1; CDR3aa: SANRGGTEAF
j_gene: TRBJ1-1; v_gene: TRBV20-1; d_gene: .; CDR3aa: SAEGGIEAF
j_gene: TRBJ1-1; v_gene: TRBV7-9; d_gene: TRBD1; CDR3aa: ASSTWTGKNTEAF
j_gene: TRBJ1-2; v_gene: TRBV9; d_gene: TRBD1; CDR3aa: ASSREGQAFYGYT
j_gene: TRBJ1-1; v_gene: TRBV29-1; d_gene: .; CDR3aa: SLVPREAEAF
j_gene: TRBJ1-1; v_gene: TRBV6-2/TRBV6-3; d_gene: .; CDR3aa: ASSYSLVNTEAF
j_gene: TRBJ2-5; v_gene: TRBV29-1; d_gene: .; CDR3aa: SVEGVGIQETQY
j_gene: TRBJ2-6; v_gene: TRBV19; d_gene: TRBD2; CDR3aa: ASAGGPNVLT
j_gene: TRBJ1-1; v_gene: TRBV7-2; d_gene: .; CDR3aa: ASSLAYGNTEAF
j_gene: TRBJ2-7; v_gene: TRBV4-1; d_gene: .; CDR3aa: ASSQEGWEQY
j_gene: TRBJ1-4; v_gene: TRBV20-1; d_gene: .; CDR3aa: SARDPGRGEKLF